This paragraph reports one T cell receptor beta chain. What it binds is not known. Using immunoSEQ multiplex PCR, the repertoire was profiled, and TCRdb retains in-frame clones only, with some absent. The table has about 8,200 clones, more than 70% seen once. The V end was cut by 0 bases, the J end by 4 bases, with 10 bases between. Per the germline V gene, CDR1 is SGHRS and CDR2 is YFSETQ. This CDR3 is 14 amino acids long. The data were obtained in a study of immune evolution from preneoplasia to lung adenocarcinoma. Study-level points and caveats: Top clone frequencies peaked in normal lung, apparently declining through invasive adenocarcinoma.

Sequencing used FFPE adjacent normal lung tissue. The chain uses TRBV5-1 and TRBJ1-2; D remains unclear. This receptor was identified in a person aged 70 to 85 with lung adenocarcinoma. CDR3 residues: CASSLDPEAYGYTF. Written as DNA, the CDR3 is TGCGCCAGCAGCTTGGATCCGGAGGCCTATGGCTACACCTTC.